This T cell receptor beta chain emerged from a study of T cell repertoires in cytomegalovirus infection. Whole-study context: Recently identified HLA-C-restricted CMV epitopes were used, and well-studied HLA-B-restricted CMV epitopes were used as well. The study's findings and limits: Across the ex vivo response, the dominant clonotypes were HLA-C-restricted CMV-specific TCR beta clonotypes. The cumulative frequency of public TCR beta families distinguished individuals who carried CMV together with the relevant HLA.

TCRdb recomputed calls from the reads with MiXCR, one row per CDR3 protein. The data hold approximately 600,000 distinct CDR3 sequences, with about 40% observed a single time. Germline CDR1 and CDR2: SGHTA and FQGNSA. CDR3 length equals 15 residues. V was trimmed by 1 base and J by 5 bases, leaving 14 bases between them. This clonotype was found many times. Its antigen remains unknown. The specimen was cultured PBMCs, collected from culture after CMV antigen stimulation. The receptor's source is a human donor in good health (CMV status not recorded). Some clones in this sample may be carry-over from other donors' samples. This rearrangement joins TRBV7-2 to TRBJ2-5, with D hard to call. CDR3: CASSLVENSWETQYF. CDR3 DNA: TGTGCCAGCAGCTTAGTGGAGAACAGTTGGGAGACCCAGTACTTC. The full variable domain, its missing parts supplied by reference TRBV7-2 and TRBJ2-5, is GAGVSQSPSNKVTEKGKDVELRCDPISGHTALYWYRQSLGQGLEFLIYFQGNSAPDKSGLPSDRFSAERTGGSVSTLTIQRTQQEDSAVYLCASSLVENSWETQYFGPGTRLLVL.